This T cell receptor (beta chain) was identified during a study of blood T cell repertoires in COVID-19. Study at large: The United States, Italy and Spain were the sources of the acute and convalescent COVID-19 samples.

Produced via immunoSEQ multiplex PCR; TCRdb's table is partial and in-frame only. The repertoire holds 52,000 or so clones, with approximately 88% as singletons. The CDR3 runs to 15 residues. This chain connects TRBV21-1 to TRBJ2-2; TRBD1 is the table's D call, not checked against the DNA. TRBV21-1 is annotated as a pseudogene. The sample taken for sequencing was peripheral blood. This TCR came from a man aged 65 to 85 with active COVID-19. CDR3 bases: TGTGCCAGCCTCTCCTGGTCAGCGAACACCGGGGAGCTGTTTTTT. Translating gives CASLSWSANTGELFF.